The present entry profiles one TCR beta chain with its context. Its antigen is still unknown. The assay was immunoSEQ multiplex PCR, and TCRdb's table has in-frame clones only and misses some. The sample lists roughly 68,000 clones; roughly nine tenths were seen once. The V and J ends lost 6 bases and 4 bases, in that order; junction bases with no gene match: 13. Germline CDR1 and CDR2: KGHSH and LQKENI. The length of the CDR3 is 16 residues. This sample is drawn from a study of OX40 agonist ivuxolimab in advanced cancers. Study-wide context: Dose-escalation patients were diagnosed with hepatocellular carcinoma, melanoma, renal cell cancer or head and neck cancer. Partial responses were achieved by three patients, of whom one had hepatocellular carcinoma and two had cutaneous melanoma.

Study-wide findings and caveats: CD8+ T cells averaged more expanded clones than CD4+. In a subset of nonresponders, normalized T-cell clonal expansion was also low.

The sequence derives from an adult with an advanced solid tumor such as melanoma, head and neck, liver or kidney cancer. The specimen was CD4+ or CD8+ T cells sorted from blood, collected in a trial of the OX40 agonist ivuxolimab. J is TRBJ2-7 and V is TRBV18; TRBD1 matches at 9 bases. This CDR3 is CASSPWGQGSVYEQYF. Here the CDR3 DNA reads TGTGCCAGCTCGCCCTGGGGACAGGGATCCGTTTACGAGCAGTACTTC.